These 28 T cell receptor beta chains were sequenced from one sample in a study of cytomegalovirus exposure and HLA in healthy donors. 13 Jbeta primers and 60 Vbeta primers were used for the PCR. Profiling relied on immunoSEQ multiplex PCR, and the TCRdb table lists in-frame clones only, not all of them. The table has more than 95,000 clones, 76% seen once. Source material: PBMCs. The receptors were sampled from a woman under 30 in good health and CMV-seropositive.

This chain joins TRBV7-9 and TRBJ1-1, with 11 bases lining up with TRBD1. The V and J ends lost 5 bases and 5 bases, in that order; junction bases with no gene match: 7. This CDR3 spans 15 amino acids. Germline V gene sequence: CDR1 SEHNR, CDR2 FQNEAQ (reference sequence). CDR3 bases: TGTGCCAGCAGCACCGGGACAGGGGGGGATACTGAAGCTTTCTTT. As protein: CASSTGTGGDTEAFF.

The chain carries TRBV28 and TRBJ2-5, with 7 bases identical to TRBD2. Per the germline V gene, CDR1 is MDHEN and CDR2 is SYDVKM. Unmatched junction bases numbered 3, after V lost 2 bases and J lost 3 bases. This CDR3 is built from 14 residues. The CDR3 region is CASSLSGAEETQYF. Here the CDR3 DNA reads TGTGCCAGCAGTTTAAGCGGGGCAGAAGAGACCCAGTACTTC.

V gene TRBV27 combines with J gene TRBJ1-1; no clear D gene. The germline V gene has CDR1 MNHEY and CDR2 SMNVEV (reference sequence). V was shortened by 6 bases and J by 1 base, with 12 bases between the two germline ends. The CDR3 length is 14 residues. CDR3 sequence (DNA): TGTGCCAGCAGGGGAGGGCCACCGAACACTGAAGCTTTCTTT. As protein: CASRGGPPNTEAFF.

CDR3 in amino acids: CATSRTHGGSPDTQYF. CDR3 DNA: TGTGCCACCAGCAGAACCCATGGGGGGTCCCCAGATACGCAGTATTTT. The rearrangement uses TRBV15 and TRBJ2-3; perhaps TRBD2 as D (6 bases). Trimming cost V 2 bases and J 4 bases, with 16 bases left between them. CDR1 is LNHNV, CDR2 YYDKDF, per germline (reference sequence). The CDR3 has 16 residues. Full variable domain (remainder filled in from reference TRBV15 and TRBJ2-3): DAMVIQNPRYQVTQFGKPVTLSCSQTLNHNVMYWYQQKSSQAPKLLFHYYDKDFNNEADTPDNFQSRRPNTSFCFLDIRSPGLGDTAMYLCATSRTHGGSPDTQYFGPGTRLTVL.

In its sample, this clone was seen once. The gene calls are TRBV11-1 and TRBJ2-7; tentative D call: TRBD2 (7 bases). The germline V gene encodes CDR1 SGHAT and CDR2 FQDESV (reference sequence). This CDR3 is 16 amino acids long. Trimming stripped 2 bases from V and 2 bases from J, with 16 bases between. The CDR3 region is CASSLLEGGSPYEQYF. The CDR3 region has the DNA TGTGCCAGCAGCTTATTAGAGGGGGGGTCCCCCTACGAGCAGTACTTC. Full variable domain (outside the CDR3, taken from reference TRBV11-1 and TRBJ2-7): EAEVAQSPRYKITEKSQAVAFWCDPISGHATLYWYRQILGQGPELLVQFQDESVVDDSQLPKDRFSAERLKGVDSTLKIQPAELGDSAMYLCASSLLEGGSPYEQYFGPGTRLTVT.

This sequence joins TRBV28 and TRBJ1-1, with TRBD1 identical over 9 bases. Germline values: CDR1 MDHEN, CDR2 SYDVKM. The J segment lost 5 bases and the V segment lost 5 bases, leaving 6 bases of the junction unmatched. The CDR3 runs 14 residues. DNA for the CDR3: TGTGCCAGCAGTCAGGGACAGGGAAGAACTGAAGCTTTCTTT. Translation gives CASSQGQGRTEAFF. Supplemented by reference TRBV28 and TRBJ1-1, the full variable domain reads DVKVTQSSRYLVKRTGEKVFLECVQDMDHENMFWYRQDPGLGLRLIYFSYDVKMKEKGDIPEGYSVSREKKERFSLILESASTNQTSMYLCASSQGQGRTEAFFGQGTRLTVV.

This chain uses TRBV6-5 with TRBJ2-3, with D unresolved. From germline, CDR1 is MNHEY and CDR2 SVGAGI. With 3 bases removed from V and 2 bases from J, the gap between germline ends came to 6 bases. The CDR3 runs 13 residues. CDR3 region: CASSYGPTDTQYF. The CDR3 coding sequence is TGTGCCAGCAGTTATGGCCCCACAGATACGCAGTATTTT.

This sequence joins TRBV2 and TRBJ2-1, with a possible D match to TRBD2 (5 bases). Trimming stripped 1 base from V and 5 bases from J, with 12 bases between. The CDR3 runs 15 residues. Germline CDR1 reads SNHLY; CDR2 reads FYNNEI. CDR3 residues: CASSEGLIDNNEQFF. CDR3 nucleotides: TGTGCCAGCAGTGAAGGACTAATTGATAACAATGAGCAGTTCTTC. The variable domain in full, completed from reference TRBV2 and TRBJ2-1, reads EPEVTQTPSHQVTQMGQEVILRCVPISNHLYFYWYRQILGQKVEFLVSFYNNEISEKSEIFDDQFSVERPDGSNFTLKIRSTKLEDSAMYFCASSEGLIDNNEQFFGPGTRLTVL.

This sequence joins TRBV6-5 and TRBJ1-1; D possibly corresponds to TRBD1 (5 bases). The CDR3 totals 14 residues. Germline V gives CDR1 MNHEY, CDR2 SVGAGI. Trimming removed 2 bases at V and 4 bases at J, with 11 bases between. The CDR3 DNA follows: TGTGCCAGCAGTTACGATGGGAGGGGCACTGAAGCTTTCTTT. This translates into CASSYDGRGTEAFF.

The rearrangement joins TRBV9 to TRBJ2-7; 8 nucleotides match TRBD2. Germline V gene sequence: CDR1 SGDLS, CDR2 YYNGEE. J gave up 4 bases and V 4 bases, and 7 bases lay outside the gene matches. CDR3 length: 14 residues. The CDR3 sequence: CASSPAGVGYEQYF. The CDR3 DNA reads TGTGCCAGCAGCCCAGCGGGGGTCGGTTACGAGCAGTACTTC.

V is TRBV7-6 and J is TRBJ2-7, with 10 bases that match TRBD1. The germline V gene encodes CDR1 SGHVS and CDR2 FNYEAQ. This CDR3 has 18 residues. J lost 1 base, V lost 5 bases, and 14 bases had no gene match. Written as DNA, the CDR3 is TGTGCCAGCAGCCATTCAGGGACAGGGGAGCAGCTGTCCTACGAGCAGTACTTC. It yields the protein CASSHSGTGEQLSYEQYF.

The genes are TRBV21-1 and TRBJ1-2; the tabulated D call, TRBD1, remains unverified against the DNA. TRBV21-1 is assigned pseudogene status. The CDR3 has 15 amino acids. CDR3 in DNA: TGTGCCAGCAGCAACGGACAGACTAATAACTATGGCTACACCTTC. Protein: CASSNGQTNNYGYTF.

The gene calls are TRBV5-1 and TRBJ2-3, with 7 bases fitting TRBD1. The germline CDR1 and CDR2 sequences are SGHRS and YFSETQ. V gave up 2 bases and J gave up 3 bases; unmatched junction bases: 3. The length of the CDR3 is 14 residues. The CDR3 loop is CASSFEQGTDTQYF. In DNA form, the CDR3 reads TGCGCCAGCAGCTTCGAACAGGGGACAGATACGCAGTATTTT.

This clone was observed a single time. V gene TRBV28 combines with J gene TRBJ2-7; 13 positions match TRBD2. Germline CDR1 MDHEN, CDR2 SYDVKM. The V segment lost 2 bases and the J segment 4 bases; nucleotides outside the gene matches: 2. This CDR3 has 15 residues. CDR3: CASSLGTSGIYEQYF. For the CDR3, the DNA is TGTGCCAGCAGTTTAGGGACTAGCGGGATTTACGAGCAGTACTTC.

V gene TRBV5-6 combines with J gene TRBJ2-2; a weak D match, TRBD2 (5 bases). The CDR3 has 14 residues. Germline values: CDR1 SGHDT, CDR2 YYEEEE. Trimming took off 0 bases at V and 6 bases at J, with 9 bases between the two ends. The CDR3: CASSLVLAAGELFF. The CDR3 DNA sequence: TGTGCCAGCAGCTTGGTTCTAGCTGCCGGGGAGCTGTTTTTT.

J is TRBJ2-1 and V is TRBV14; D is possibly TRBD1 (6 bases). Germline V lookup: CDR1 SGHDN, CDR2 FVKESK. The V gene lost 3 bases and the J gene lost 4 bases, with 13 bases spanning the gap. This CDR3 comprises 15 residues. The CDR3 loop reads CASSHPDRQYNEQFF. CDR3 nucleotides: TGTGCCAGCAGCCACCCCGACAGGCAATACAATGAGCAGTTCTTC. The full variable domain, with the rest looked up from reference TRBV14 and TRBJ2-1, is EAGVTQFPSHSVIEKGQTVTLRCDPISGHDNLYWYRRVMGKEIKFLLHFVKESKQDESGMPNNRFLAERTGGTYSTLKVQPAELEDSGVYFCASSHPDRQYNEQFFGPGTRLTVL.

The J gene is TRBJ1-2, the V gene TRBV6-5; perhaps TRBD1 as D (5 bases). V lost 5 bases to trimming and J lost 2 bases, with 15 bases between them. This CDR3 comprises 15 residues. The germline V gene has CDR1 MNHEY and CDR2 SVGAGI. Here the CDR3 DNA reads TGTGCCAGCAGTCTGATGCCAGGGCACAACTATGGCTACACCTTC. It translates to CASSLMPGHNYGYTF.

This clone was seen a few times. The chain has TRBV4-3 and TRBJ1-2; 8 nucleotides agree with TRBD1. The CDR3 is 14 residues long. Germline loops: CDR1 LGHNA, CDR2 YSLEER. V trimming: 2 bases; J trimming: 4 bases; junction bases outside the gene matches: 3. CDR3 nucleotides: TGCGCCAGCAGCCAATCGGACAGGGCCTATGGCTACACCTTC. Residues: CASSQSDRAYGYTF.

The chain couples TRBV27 to TRBJ2-2; D perhaps matches TRBD2 (5 bases). CDR3 length: 16 amino acids. The germline V gene has CDR1 MNHEY and CDR2 SMNVEV (reference sequence). Trimming took off 6 bases at V and 4 bases at J, with 18 bases between the two ends. The chain's CDR3 is CASRGFRGYSTGELFF. The CDR3 region has the DNA TGTGCCAGCAGAGGGTTTCGGGGATACAGCACCGGGGAGCTGTTTTTT.

This clone was detected only a few times. The V gene is TRBV2, the J gene TRBJ2-3, with TRBD1 matching over 9 bases. The CDR3 is 14 amino acids. Germline trimming cut 5 bases from V and 5 bases from J; bases unmatched to any gene: 5. The germline CDR1 and CDR2 sequences are SNHLY and FYNNEI. DNA for the CDR3: TGTGCCAGCAGTTCACAGGGGGCCTTAGATACGCAGTATTTT. Its translation is CASSSQGALDTQYF. Combining the CDR3 with reference TRBV2 and TRBJ2-3 gives the whole variable domain EPEVTQTPSHQVTQMGQEVILRCVPISNHLYFYWYRQILGQKVEFLVSFYNNEISEKSEIFDDQFSVERPDGSNFTLKIRSTKLEDSAMYFCASSSQGALDTQYFGPGTRLTVL.

This chain connects TRBV10-3 to TRBJ2-7; D possibly corresponds to TRBD2 (5 bases). V lost 3 bases to trimming and J lost 6 bases, with 18 bases between them. This CDR3 is 15 amino acids long. Germline CDR1 and CDR2: ENHRY and SYGVKD. CDR3: CAISERESGRIEQYF. In DNA form, the CDR3 reads TGTGCCATCAGTGAAAGAGAAAGCGGAAGAATCGAGCAGTACTTC.

The J gene is TRBJ1-6, the V gene TRBV7-8; D uncertain. The germline V and J ends were trimmed by 5 bases and 9 bases, with 17 bases remaining between them. The CDR3 is 15 amino acids. CDR1 SGHVS and CDR2 FQNEAQ come from the germline V gene. Here the CDR3 reads CASSQTGVTGSPLHF. The CDR3 region has the DNA TGTGCCAGCAGCCAAACTGGAGTAACTGGTTCACCCCTCCACTTT.

V usage is TRBV7-6 and J usage is TRBJ1-2; TRBD1 might be the D (6 bases). V lost 3 bases, J lost 4 bases, and 9 bases lay in between. The CDR3 loop spans 13 amino acids. CDR1 and CDR2 (germline): SGHVS, FNYEAQ. CDR3 DNA sequence: TGTGCCAGCAGCTTGGAAGGGGGCTATGGCTACACCTTC. Translated, it gives CASSLEGGYGYTF.

The V call is TRBV2, the J call TRBJ2-2, with 11 bases that match TRBD1. V was clipped by 7 bases and J by 5 bases; unmatched bases: 6. Germline loops: CDR1 SNHLY, CDR2 FYNNEI. This CDR3 is 15 amino acids long. CDR3 in DNA: TGTGCCAGCATGGGACAGGGGGGCCGAACCGGGGAGCTGTTTTTT. It specifies CASMGQGGRTGELFF.

This chain uses TRBV12-5 with TRBJ2-3, with TRBD2 identical over 8 bases. Germline V lookup: CDR1 LGHNT, CDR2 FRNRAP. The CDR3 covers 14 residues. With V trimmed by 0 bases and J by 7 bases, 3 bases remained unmatched. This CDR3 is CASGLVGGGYTQYF. DNA for the CDR3: TGTGCTAGTGGTTTGGTCGGGGGGGGATATACGCAGTATTTT.

J is TRBJ2-1 and V is TRBV27; D may be TRBD1 (5 bases). The CDR3 length is 15 residues. V shed 7 bases and J shed 7 bases, with 20 bases lying between them. Germline V lookup: CDR1 MNHEY, CDR2 SMNVEV (reference sequence). The DNA of the CDR3 is TGTGCCAGCAAAATTAGCTTTTCAGGGCAAAATGAGCAGTTCTTC. The encoded protein is CASKISFSGQNEQFF.

This clone was detected once. V gene TRBV4-2 combines with J gene TRBJ1-5, with TRBD1 matching over 7 bases. Unmatched junction bases numbered 8, after V lost 2 bases and J lost 4 bases. This CDR3 is built from 16 residues. CDR1 and CDR2 (germline): LGHNA, YNFKEQ. The CDR3 bases are TGTGCCAGCAGCCAAAATCGACAGGGAACGAATCAGCCCCAGCATTTT. Translated: CASSQNRQGTNQPQHF.

The V and J genes are TRBV28 and TRBJ1-5, with D hard to call. V lost 2 bases and J lost 9, with 8 bases in between. The CDR3 is 12 residues long. Germline V CDR1 and CDR2: MDHEN, SYDVKM. The CDR3 region is CASSLEVGPQHF. The CDR3 region has the DNA TGTGCCAGCAGTTTAGAGGTCGGGCCCCAGCATTTT.